A single TCR beta chain is shown here with its context. Its antigen is undetermined. cDNA prepared by RNA extraction and subsequent reverse transcription served as the template for sequencing. Profiled with immunoSEQ multiplex PCR; TCRdb holds only in-frame clones, not every one. The table includes 120,000 or so clones, roughly 57% detected once. The CDR3 runs 15 residues. The J segment lost 6 bases and the V segment lost 3 bases, leaving 8 bases of the junction unmatched. Germline V gene data show CDR1 as MGHDK and CDR2 as SYGVNS. This entry is derived from a study of CD8+ T cells in alopecia areata. About the research overall: Tofacitinib continued for 6 to 18 months and was then withheld for 6 months. The study, taken as a whole, reports: In patients, TCRs were shared less clearly than in mice, and HLA may possibly be involved. Tofacitinib significantly reduced both scalp clonality and expanded CD8+ clones among the top 100.

This sample's treatment: oral pan-JAK inhibitor, 5-10 mg twice daily. Investigators sorted PBMCs to obtain both CD4+ and CD8+ T cells. Sequencing used CD4+ T cells sorted from blood, obtained at week 4, from a patient treated with tofacitinib. The clonotype originates from a human donor with alopecia areata. The chain recombines TRBV25-1 with TRBJ1-1; 9 bases line up with TRBD1. The CDR3 DNA reads TGTGCCAGCAGTGAGGGAACAGGGGGCTTCTCTGAAGCTTTCTTT. Translated, it gives CASSEGTGGFSEAFF.